Each of the 3 T cell receptor beta chains below was sequenced from the same sample in a study of T cell responses to AZD1222 COVID-19 vaccine. Some clones are missing from TCRdb's copy, which holds only in-frame ones; the method was immunoSEQ multiplex PCR. Seen here are more than 150,000 clones, roughly 90% observed once, and the top ten hold 4.4%. The specimen comprised peripheral blood, sampled on day 0 of AZD1222 vaccination. These receptors were obtained from an adult in good health.

This clone was counted between two and nine times. The V and J genes are TRBV7-9 and TRBJ2-7; 7 bases fit TRBD2. Germline V CDR1 and CDR2: SEHNR, FQNEAQ (reference sequence). J gave up 6 bases and V 0 bases, and 5 bases lay outside the gene matches. The CDR3 is made up of 14 amino acids. The CDR3 reads CASSLAGLLLEQYF. The CDR3 bases are TGTGCCAGCAGCTTAGCGGGACTACTCCTCGAGCAGTACTTC.

This clone has just a few counts. The chain joins TRBV19 to TRBJ1-3; 7 nucleotides match TRBD1. Trimming took 6 bases from V and 0 from J; bases not matched to a gene: 5. Germline loops: CDR1 LNHDA, CDR2 SQIVND (reference sequence). The CDR3 consists of 15 residues. CDR3 DNA: TGTGCCAGTAGGCGACAGGGAAACTCTGGAAACACCATATATTTT. It translates to CASRRQGNSGNTIYF. The full variable domain, rest sourced from reference TRBV19 and TRBJ1-3, is DGGITQSPKYLFRKEGQNVTLSCEQNLNHDAMYWYRQDPGQGLRLIYYSQIVNDFQKGDIAEGYSVSREKKESFPLTVTSAQKNPTAFYLCASRRQGNSGNTIYFGEGSWLTVV.

The chain employs TRBV7-2 and TRBJ1-1; 9 positions agree with TRBD1. Germline-derived CDR1 and CDR2 are SGHTA and FQGNSA. The CDR3 totals 15 residues. V was pared by 3 bases and J by 4 bases, with 6 bases of the junction left unmatched. The DNA of the CDR3 is TGTGCCAGCAGCTTTCAACAGGGGGCGGGCACTGAAGCTTTCTTT. It yields the protein CASSFQQGAGTEAFF.